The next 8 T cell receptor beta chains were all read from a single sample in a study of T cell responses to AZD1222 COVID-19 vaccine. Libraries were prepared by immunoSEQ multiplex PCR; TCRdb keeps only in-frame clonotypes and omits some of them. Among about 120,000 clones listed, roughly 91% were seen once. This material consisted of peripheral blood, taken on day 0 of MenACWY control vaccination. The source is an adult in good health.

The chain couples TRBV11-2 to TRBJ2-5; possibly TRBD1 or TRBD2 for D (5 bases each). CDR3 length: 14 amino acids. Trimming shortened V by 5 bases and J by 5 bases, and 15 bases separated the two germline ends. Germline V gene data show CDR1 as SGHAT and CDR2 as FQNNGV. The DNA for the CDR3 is TGTGCCAGCAGCCGGGACCGGGCGGAGGAGACCCAGTACTTC. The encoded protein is CASSRDRAEETQYF.

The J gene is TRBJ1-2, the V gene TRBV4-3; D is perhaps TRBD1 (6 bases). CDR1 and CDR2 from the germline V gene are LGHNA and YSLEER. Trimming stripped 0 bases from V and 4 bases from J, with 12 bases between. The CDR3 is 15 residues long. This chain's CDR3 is CASSQEVDSRYGYTF. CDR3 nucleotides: TGCGCCAGCAGCCAAGAGGTGGACAGCCGCTATGGCTACACCTTC.

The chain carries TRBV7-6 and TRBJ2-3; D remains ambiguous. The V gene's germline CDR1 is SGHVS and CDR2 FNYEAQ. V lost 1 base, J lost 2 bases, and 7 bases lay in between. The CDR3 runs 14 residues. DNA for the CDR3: TGTGCCAGCAGCTTAGGGCGGCCCACAGATACGCAGTATTTT. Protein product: CASSLGRPTDTQYF. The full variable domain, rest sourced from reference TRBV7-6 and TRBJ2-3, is GAGVSQSPRYKVTKRGQDVALRCDPISGHVSLYWYRQALGQGPEFLTYFNYEAQQDKSGLPNDRFSAERPEGSISTLTIQRTEQRDSAMYRCASSLGRPTDTQYFGPGTRLTVL.

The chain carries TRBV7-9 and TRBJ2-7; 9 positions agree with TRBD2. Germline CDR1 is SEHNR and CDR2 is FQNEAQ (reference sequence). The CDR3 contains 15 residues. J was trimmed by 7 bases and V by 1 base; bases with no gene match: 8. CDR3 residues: CASSLVGGRAGEQYF. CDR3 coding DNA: TGTGCCAGCAGCTTAGTAGGCGGGAGGGCCGGTGAGCAGTACTTC.

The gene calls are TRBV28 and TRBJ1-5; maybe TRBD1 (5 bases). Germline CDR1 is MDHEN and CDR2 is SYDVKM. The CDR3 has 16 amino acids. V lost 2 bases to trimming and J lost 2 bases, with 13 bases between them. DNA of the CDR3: TGTGCCAGCAGTTTACCCTCGAGGGGCGGCAATCAGCCCCAGCATTTT. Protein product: CASSLPSRGGNQPQHF.

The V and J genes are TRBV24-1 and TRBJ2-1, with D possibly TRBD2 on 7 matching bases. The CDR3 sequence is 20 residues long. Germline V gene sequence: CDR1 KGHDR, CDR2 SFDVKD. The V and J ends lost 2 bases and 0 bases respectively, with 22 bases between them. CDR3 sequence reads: CATSDWGRGAFFSSYNEQFF. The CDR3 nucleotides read TGTGCCACCAGTGATTGGGGACGGGGGGCTTTTTTTAGCTCCTACAATGAGCAGTTCTTC.

CDR3 region: CASSYELGRNYGYTF. The CDR3 nucleotides read TGTGCCAGCAGTTACGAACTAGGACGGAACTATGGCTACACCTTC. The V and J genes are TRBV6-2 or TRBV6-3 and TRBJ1-2, with D unclear. V lost 2 bases and J lost 2, with 12 bases in between. The CDR3 covers 15 residues. Germline V gene lookup returns CDR1 MNHEY and CDR2 SVGEGT.

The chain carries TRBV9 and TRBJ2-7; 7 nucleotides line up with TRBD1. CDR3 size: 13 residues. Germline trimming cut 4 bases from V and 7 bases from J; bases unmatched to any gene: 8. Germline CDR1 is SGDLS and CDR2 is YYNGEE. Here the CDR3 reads CASSPTGAGEQYF. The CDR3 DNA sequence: TGTGCCAGCAGCCCCACAGGGGCCGGGGAGCAGTACTTC.